The 3 T cell receptor beta chains below were found in one sample sequenced in a study of PD-1 blockade in classical Hodgkin lymphoma. All trial patients relapsed after autologous stem cell transplantation. TCRdb's copy holds only in-frame clones and misses some; the assay was immunoSEQ multiplex PCR. The sample lists fewer than 65,000 clones, under 95% occurring once. Sequenced material: peripheral blood mononuclear cells (PBMCs), taken at baseline. The receptors were gathered from a human donor with classical Hodgkin lymphoma.

V and J are TRBV30 and TRBJ2-7; tentative D call: TRBD2 (6 bases). Trimming removed 1 base at V and 2 bases at J, with 15 bases between. Germline-derived CDR1 and CDR2 are GTSNPN and SVGIG (reference sequence). The CDR3 runs 15 residues. The CDR3 is CAWSGGGDQTYEQYF. In nucleotides, the CDR3 is TGTGCCTGGAGTGGGGGCGGGGACCAAACCTACGAGCAGTACTTC. Complete variable domain (other parts from reference TRBV30 and TRBJ2-7): SQTIHQWPATLVQPVGSPLSLECTVEGTSNPNLYWYRQAAGRGLQLLFYSVGIGQISSEVPQNLSASRPQDRQFILSSKKLLLSDSGFYLCAWSGGGDQTYEQYFGPGTRLTVT.

This clone was seen more than once but under ten times. The chain links TRBV5-4 to TRBJ1-1; tentative D call: TRBD1 (6 bases). V shed 4 bases and J shed 0 bases, with 13 bases lying between them. The CDR3 sequence is 15 residues long. Looked up from germline, CDR1 is SGHNT and CDR2 is YYREEE (reference sequence). The CDR3 DNA follows: TGTGCCAGCAGCATCGAGACAGGTGTGAACACTGAAGCTTTCTTT. Translation gives CASSIETGVNTEAFF.

There are a few counts of this clone. The rearrangement links TRBV28 to TRBJ1-5, with unresolved D. CDR1 and CDR2 from the germline V gene are MDHEN and SYDVKM. The ends were cut back, 8 bases at V and 3 bases at J, with 8 bases in the middle. The CDR3 runs to 12 residues. CDR3 nucleotide sequence: TGTGCCAGCTCCCCAACCAATCAGCCCCAGCATTTT. This sequence encodes CASSPTNQPQHF.